Each of the 31 T cell receptor beta chains below was sequenced from the same sample in a study of cytomegalovirus exposure and HLA in healthy donors. Here immunoSEQ multiplex PCR was the method, and the copy in TCRdb shows in-frame clones only, minus some. The data contain tens of thousands of clones, around 85% of them singletons. Specimen: PBMCs. The receptors were sampled from a man aged 18 to 30 in good health and CMV-seropositive.

This clone was recorded a few times. As the CDR3 is not closed by the conserved phenylalanine or tryptophan, this likely results from a read error. No DNA is shown, since the ends of the CDR3 on it are uncertain; the CDR3 is the one TCRdb lists. The CDR3 protein is CASGQTVRSWI. The J gene is TRBJ2-7, the V gene TRBV6-1; no check of the table's D call, TRBD1, against the DNA was made. Inclusive of both ends, the CDR3 amounts to 11 amino acids. Germline lookup yields CDR1 MNHNS and CDR2 SASEGT.

The V call is TRBV6-4, the J call TRBJ2-7; D is perhaps TRBD1 (7 bases). Deletions cut 2 bases from V and 5 bases from J, with 25 bases between. The CDR3 loop spans 18 amino acids. The germline V gene has CDR1 MRHNA and CDR2 SNTAGT. Here the CDR3 reads CASSDPLRRRGQSNEQYF. The CDR3 bases are TGTGCCAGCAGTGACCCCTTGAGGAGGAGGGGGCAATCCAACGAGCAGTACTTC.

V and J are TRBV7-9 and TRBJ2-5; 10 bases line up with TRBD1. With 8 bases clipped from V and 5 bases from J, the junction kept 8 bases outside the gene matches. CDR3 size: 14 residues. In germline, CDR1 is SEHNR, CDR2 FQNEAQ (reference sequence). The CDR3 nucleotides read TGTGCCAGCCAAAGGGACAGGGGTTACGAGACCCAGTACTTC. Its translation: CASQRDRGYETQYF.

The gene calls are TRBV9 and TRBJ2-3; weak D call: TRBD1 (5 bases). V lost 2 bases and J 1 base, leaving 8 bases between the germline ends. CDR1 and CDR2 (germline): SGDLS, YYNGEE. The CDR3 length is 14 residues. The CDR3 here is CASSVGAGTDTQYF. DNA of the CDR3: TGTGCCAGCAGCGTTGGGGCGGGCACAGATACGCAGTATTTT.

The V gene is TRBV30, the J gene TRBJ1-2, with 11 bases identical to TRBD1. V shed 5 bases, J shed 5 bases, and the junction held 7 bases outside the gene matches. This CDR3 comprises 14 residues. Germline CDR1 GTSNPN, CDR2 SVGIG (reference sequence). CDR3 DNA: TGTGCCTGGTACTCTCGGGACAGGGGGTATGGCTACACCTTC. Encoded protein: CAWYSRDRGYGYTF.

The rearrangement uses TRBV28 and TRBJ1-2; 12 bases are shared with TRBD1. Germline V gene lookup returns CDR1 MDHEN and CDR2 SYDVKM. J was trimmed by 6 bases and V by 4 bases; bases with no gene match: 6. CDR3 length: 15 residues. The CDR3 DNA reads as TGTGCCAGCAGTTCACCGGGACAGGGGGCGCATGGCTACACCTTC. Protein product: CASSSPGQGAHGYTF.

This chain links TRBV2 with TRBJ2-3, with TRBD2 matching over 9 bases. The CDR3 covers 14 residues. Germline V gene data show CDR1 as SNHLY and CDR2 as FYNNEI. The V gene end was trimmed by 4 bases and the J gene end by 6 bases; junction bases not matched to a gene: 5. In DNA form, the CDR3 reads TGTGCCAGCAGTGTGGGCGGGGGGGCGGATACGCAGTATTTT. This translates into CASSVGGGADTQYF.

This clone was seen once. The gene calls are TRBV28 and TRBJ1-2; D is undetermined. Germline CDR1 reads MDHEN; CDR2 reads SYDVKM. V lost 4 bases, J lost 3 bases, and 6 bases lay in between. There are 12 residues in the CDR3. The CDR3 DNA is TGTGCCAGCAGTTGGAGGGACTATGGCTACACCTTC. As protein: CASSWRDYGYTF.

The chain joins TRBV5-1 to TRBJ1-5; 9 bases line up with TRBD1. CDR1 is SGHRS, CDR2 YFSETQ, per germline. There are 16 residues in the CDR3. V dropped 5 bases and J dropped 6; count of bases not matched to a gene: 12. This CDR3 is CASRRPRTGESQPQHF. CDR3 nucleotide sequence: TGCGCCAGCAGGCGGCCCCGGACAGGGGAAAGTCAGCCCCAGCATTTT.

This clone was observed a single time. CDR3 in DNA: TGTGCCAGCAGTTTATCGGCCGGGGGACTAGCGGATTCCTACAATGAGCAGTTCTTC. Translated, it gives CASSLSAGGLADSYNEQFF. The rearrangement uses TRBV27 and TRBJ2-1; 11 bases are a match to TRBD2. Trimming removed 0 bases from V and 1 base from J; junction bases left unmatched: 8. This CDR3 has 19 residues. The germline V gene has CDR1 MNHEY and CDR2 SMNVEV (reference sequence).

The DNA of the CDR3 is TGTGCCAGCAGCGTTTCTAGAAGCACAGATACGCAGTATTTT. This sequence encodes CASSVSRSTDTQYF. The chain couples TRBV11-3 to TRBJ2-3; no firm D call. CDR3 length: 14 residues. Germline-derived CDR1 and CDR2 are SGHNT and YENEEA. Between the trimmed V and J ends, which lost 5 bases and 0 bases, there was a span of 9 bases.

The chain links TRBV6-5 to TRBJ2-7, with TRBD1 identical over 9 bases. The CDR3 is made up of 14 amino acids. The germline V gene encodes CDR1 MNHEY and CDR2 SVGAGI. The junction had 7 bases not matched to a gene; V was cut back by 6 bases and J by 4 bases. The CDR3 here is CASRPGTGLYEQYF. The DNA for the CDR3 is TGTGCCAGCAGGCCCGGGACAGGGTTATACGAGCAGTACTTC.

The gene calls are TRBV4-1 and TRBJ2-3; a weak D match, TRBD1 (5 bases). The CDR3 length is 15 residues. Looked up from germline, CDR1 is MGHRA and CDR2 is YSYEKL. V was shortened by 0 bases and J by 4 bases, with 11 bases between the two germline ends. CDR3 in DNA: TGCGCCAGCAGCCAAGAAGGATTAGGGGCAGATACGCAGTATTTT. It specifies CASSQEGLGADTQYF.

CDR3 bases: TGTGCCAGCAGTGAGGTTGACTTTGACAGGTGGAACACCATATATTTT. Translating gives CASSEVDFDRWNTIYF. The chain combines TRBV6-1 with TRBJ1-3, with TRBD1 as a possible D gene (6 bases). CDR3 size: 16 residues. With 3 bases removed from V and 7 bases from J, the gap between germline ends came to 19 bases. Germline CDR1 is MNHNS and CDR2 is SASEGT.

The rearrangement uses TRBV27 and TRBJ2-2; 9 positions agree with TRBD2. Germline CDR1 reads MNHEY; CDR2 reads SMNVEV (reference sequence). V was clipped by 5 bases and J by 4 bases; unmatched bases: 8. The CDR3 runs 16 residues. CDR3 protein: CASSPIAGVTTGELFF. Written as DNA, the CDR3 is TGTGCCAGCAGTCCAATAGCGGGAGTGACCACCGGGGAGCTGTTTTTT.

V and J are TRBV6-6 and TRBJ2-3; 7 positions match TRBD2. V trimming: 5 bases; J trimming: 0 bases; junction bases outside the gene matches: 5. CDR3 length: 15 amino acids. Germline lookup yields CDR1 MNHNY and CDR2 SVGAGI (reference sequence). CDR3 DNA sequence: TGTGCCAGCAGTGGCGGGAGCCTCAGCACAGATACGCAGTATTTT. Its translation: CASSGGSLSTDTQYF.

This clone was seen repeatedly, ten times or more. The gene calls are TRBV2 and TRBJ2-5; D possibly corresponds to TRBD2 (5 bases). Germline values: CDR1 SNHLY, CDR2 FYNNEI. The CDR3 covers 16 residues. V lost 5 bases and J lost 4, with 20 bases in between. The CDR3 DNA reads TGTGCCAGCAGTCCAGTCTTACTAGTTTTCGGAGAGACCCAGTACTTC. Protein sequence: CASSPVLLVFGETQYF.

As DNA, the CDR3 is TGTGCCAGCAGCTCCGGGACAGGGGGCGTCGATGGCTACACCTTC. Translating gives CASSSGTGGVDGYTF. The rearrangement joins TRBV7-9 to TRBJ1-2; 12 bases are shared with TRBD1. The CDR3 length is 15 residues. The J segment lost 6 bases and the V segment lost 4 bases, leaving 6 bases of the junction unmatched. Germline V lookup: CDR1 SEHNR, CDR2 FQNEAQ (reference sequence).

This clone was counted between two and nine times. CDR3 loop: CASKGQDANEKLFF. The CDR3 region has the DNA TGTGCCAGTAAAGGACAGGATGCAAATGAAAAACTGTTTTTT. The chain couples TRBV19 to TRBJ1-4, with 7 nucleotides matching TRBD1. The CDR3 has 14 amino acids. Per germline, CDR1 LNHDA and CDR2 SQIVND (reference sequence). J gave up 5 bases and V 7 bases, and 7 bases lay outside the gene matches.

As DNA, the CDR3 is TGTGCCAGCAGCTTCTGGAGGGCCCGGTACAATGAGCAGTTCTTC. It codes for CASSFWRARYNEQFF. The chain combines TRBV5-4 with TRBJ2-1; D perhaps matches TRBD2 (6 bases). Per germline, CDR1 SGHNT and CDR2 YYREEE (reference sequence). V lost 2 bases and J 4 bases, leaving 13 bases between the germline ends. The CDR3 extends over 15 amino acids.

CDR3 region: CASSYGERYGYTF. CDR3 DNA sequence: TGTGCCAGCAGTTATGGGGAGCGCTATGGCTACACCTTC. The rearrangement uses TRBV27 and TRBJ1-2, with D uncertain. The length of the CDR3 is 13 residues. Trimming took off 4 bases at V and 4 bases at J, with 10 bases between the two ends. Germline V gives CDR1 MNHEY, CDR2 SMNVEV (reference sequence).

The V gene is TRBV5-1, the J gene TRBJ2-2; D gene unclear. Trimming left V 3 bases short and J 1 base short, with 4 bases between. The germline gives CDR1 SGHRS, CDR2 YFSETQ. This CDR3 has 13 residues. In DNA form, the CDR3 reads TGCGCCAGCAGCTCGGGGAACACCGGGGAGCTGTTTTTT. Translated: CASSSGNTGELFF.

This clone turned up a few times. The gene calls are TRBV30 and TRBJ2-1; 7 nucleotides line up with TRBD1. CDR3 length: 14 residues. Germline V gene lookup returns CDR1 GTSNPN and CDR2 SVGIG (reference sequence). V lost 1 base, J lost 8 bases, and 8 bases stayed unmatched. This chain's CDR3 is CAWSATKGADEQFF. CDR3 DNA sequence: TGTGCCTGGAGTGCAACGAAGGGGGCGGATGAGCAGTTCTTC.

The chain uses TRBV5-1 and TRBJ2-7; the match to TRBD1 covers 9 bases. V shed 0 bases and J 3 bases; nucleotides not matched to a gene: 1. The CDR3 has 14 amino acids. CDR1 is SGHRS and CDR2 is YFSETQ in the germline V gene. CDR3 coding DNA: TGCGCCAGCAGCTTGGAGGGACAGGGCTACGAGCAGTACTTC. This translates into CASSLEGQGYEQYF.

V gene TRBV30 combines with J gene TRBJ2-7; TRBD1 matches at 7 bases. Per the germline V gene, CDR1 is GTSNPN and CDR2 is SVGIG (reference sequence). The CDR3 contains 13 residues. The V segment lost 5 bases and the J segment 3 bases; nucleotides outside the gene matches: 7. As DNA, the CDR3 is TGTGCCTGGGGGACAGAGAACCGCTACGAGCAGTACTTC. Protein product: CAWGTENRYEQYF. The complete variable domain, with remaining parts taken from reference TRBV30 and TRBJ2-7, reads SQTIHQWPATLVQPVGSPLSLECTVEGTSNPNLYWYRQAAGRGLQLLFYSVGIGQISSEVPQNLSASRPQDRQFILSSKKLLLSDSGFYLCAWGTENRYEQYFGPGTRLTVT.

This chain uses TRBV28 with TRBJ2-7; TRBD2 agrees at 8 bases. Unmatched junction bases numbered 5, after V lost 6 bases and J lost 1 base. Germline values: CDR1 MDHEN, CDR2 SYDVKM. This CDR3 has 14 amino acids. In nucleotides, the CDR3 is TGTGCCAGCAGCCAACTAGCGGAGTCCTACGAGCAGTACTTC. It encodes CASSQLAESYEQYF. The entire variable domain, with the rest obtained from reference TRBV28 and TRBJ2-7, is as follows: DVKVTQSSRYLVKRTGEKVFLECVQDMDHENMFWYRQDPGLGLRLIYFSYDVKMKEKGDIPEGYSVSREKKERFSLILESASTNQTSMYLCASSQLAESYEQYFGPGTRLTVT.

As DNA, the CDR3 is TGTGCCAGCTCACCACCAGGTCGGCAGGGGGCGTGGGAGCAGTACTTC. The encoded protein is CASSPPGRQGAWEQYF. V gene TRBV18 combines with J gene TRBJ2-7; 8 bases are shared with TRBD1. The germline V gene encodes CDR1 KGHSH and CDR2 LQKENI. V dropped 0 bases and J dropped 7; count of bases not matched to a gene: 11. This CDR3 contains 16 residues.

V is TRBV6-1 and J is TRBJ1-2; the match to TRBD1 covers 8 bases. There are 13 residues in the CDR3. V gave up 4 bases and J gave up 4 bases; unmatched junction bases: 2. Per the germline V gene, CDR1 is MNHNS and CDR2 is SASEGT. The CDR3 region has the DNA TGTGCCAGCAGTGTACAGGGGGTCTATGGCTACACCTTC. Amino acid sequence: CASSVQGVYGYTF.

This rearrangement joins TRBV4-1 to TRBJ1-1, with TRBD1 as a possible D gene (5 bases). The length of the CDR3 is 14 residues. Germline CDR1 is MGHRA and CDR2 is YSYEKL. Trimming removed 1 base from V and 8 bases from J, with 14 bases in between. CDR3 sequence (DNA): TGCGCCAGCAGCCAAGGATGGGACTTAAAGGAAGCTTTCTTT. Translation gives CASSQGWDLKEAFF.

This chain connects TRBV27 to TRBJ1-4, with TRBD1 matching over 9 bases. Trimming cost V 6 bases and J 8 bases; bases outside gene matches: 19. This CDR3 is 18 amino acids long. Looked up from germline, CDR1 is MNHEY and CDR2 is SMNVEV (reference sequence). The CDR3 DNA follows: TGTGCCAGCAGCTTAGGGGGGACAGGGCTAGGTCCGGGCGAAAAACTGTTTTTT. Residues: CASSLGGTGLGPGEKLFF.

The chain employs TRBV2 and TRBJ2-2, with TRBD2 identical over 9 bases. Losses at the gene ends were 2 bases for V and 4 bases for J; bases not matched to a gene: 5. This CDR3 has 16 residues. Germline-derived CDR1 and CDR2 are SNHLY and FYNNEI. CDR3 protein: CASSERGREGTGELFF. In DNA, the CDR3 is TGTGCCAGCAGTGAAAGGGGGCGGGAGGGCACCGGGGAGCTGTTTTTT.